Following are 24 T cell receptor beta chains from one sample sequenced in a study of blood T cells in healthy people across ages. It was with a sample-barcoded 5' primer and a J-beta primer mix that a second PCR of roughly 7 to 11 cycles was run. TCRdb recomputed calls from the 5' RACE reads with MiXCR, one row per CDR3 protein. The sample holds roughly 1 million distinct CDR3 sequences, roughly 24% seen once. This sample was shared with a second study, whose subject was T cells of mothers and their children.

Sequencing was performed on blood. The source of these receptors is a girl aged 2 to 9 in good health.

The rearrangement links TRBV29-1 to TRBJ2-5; D assignment may be TRBD1 or TRBD2 (6 bases each). The DNA end favors TRBJ2-1, so the J call may be wrong. The CDR3 has 14 amino acids. Germline CDR1 SQVTM, CDR2 ANQGSEA. The CDR3 reads CSVDSPGEDDEQFF. The CDR3 region has the DNA TGCAGCGTTGATTCCCCAGGGGAGGACGATGAGCAGTTCTTC.

This clonotype came up a few times. V is TRBV7-9 and J is TRBJ1-3, with no clear D. Trimming cost V 0 bases and J 9 bases, with 9 bases left between them. Germline V gene lookup returns CDR1 SEHNR and CDR2 FQNEAQ (reference sequence). The CDR3 has 13 amino acids. The CDR3 loop reads CASSLAEYGTIYF. CDR3 bases: TGTGCCAGCAGCTTAGCAGAATATGGCACCATATATTTT.

The sample holds a few counts of this clonotype. The chain links TRBV3-1 to TRBJ2-5; weak D call: TRBD1 (5 bases). The germline V and J ends were trimmed by 7 bases and 5 bases, with 11 bases remaining between them. The germline V gene has CDR1 LGHDT and CDR2 YNNKEL (reference sequence). The CDR3 runs to 12 residues. In nucleotides, the CDR3 is TGTGCCAGCAATTGGGGCCTGGAGACCCAGTACTTC. Amino acid sequence: CASNWGLETQYF.

This clonotype was found many times. The gene calls are TRBV7-8 and TRBJ2-5; perhaps TRBD2 as D (6 bases). Germline V gene data show CDR1 as SGHVS and CDR2 as FQNEAQ. Trimming took 5 bases from V and 4 from J, leaving 20 bases between them. This CDR3 region has 16 residues. CDR3 amino acids: CASSARGLLSPETQYF. The CDR3 nucleotides are TGTGCCAGCAGCGCGCGCGGACTACTCTCGCCAGAGACCCAGTACTTC.

This clonotype appeared a few times. The V and J genes are TRBV28 and TRBJ2-5, with D possibly matching TRBD2 (6 bases). The J call is doubtful: the DNA matches TRBJ2-7 better. This CDR3 has 15 amino acids. The germline V gene encodes CDR1 MDHEN and CDR2 SYDVKM. The CDR3 DNA follows: TGTGCCAGCAGCCTGCTTGTTGGGAGGACCTACGAGCAGTACTTC. Translated, it gives CASSLLVGRTYEQYF.

This clonotype was counted between two and nine times. The chain uses TRBV28 and TRBJ2-3; D not certain. V was shortened by 6 bases and J by 3 bases, with 10 bases between the two germline ends. The germline CDR1 and CDR2 sequences are MDHEN and SYDVKM. The CDR3 contains 13 residues. CDR3 coding DNA: TGTGCCAGCAGGGACCTGGCAACAGATACGCAGTATTTT. It codes for CASRDLATDTQYF.

The chain joins TRBV20-1 to TRBJ2-5, with 11 bases lining up with TRBD2. TRBJ2-1 explains the end of the DNA better; the J call may be wrong. The CDR3 spans 12 residues. Germline loops: CDR1 DFQATT, CDR2 SNEGSKA (reference sequence). CDR3 nucleotides: TGCAACGGACTAGCGGGTAACAATGAGCAGTTCTTC. It translates to CNGLAGNNEQFF.

The sample holds a few counts of this clonotype. J is TRBJ2-5 and V is TRBV5-5; D possibly corresponds to TRBD2 (5 bases). The CDR3 is 14 residues long. Trimming left V 4 bases short and J 5 bases short, with 15 bases between. Germline loops: CDR1 SGHKS, CDR2 YYEKEE (reference sequence). The CDR3 region has the DNA TGTGCCAGCAGCAGAGCGCAAAGCGGCGAGACCCAGTACTTC. Protein product: CASSRAQSGETQYF.

This clonotype was picked up a small number of times. The germline gene is not matched at one end of the junction; a read error may be the cause. CDR3 nucleotides: TGTGCCACCAGCGGGTGGGACAGGGAGGCTCTCAACTACGTGCAGTACTTC. Residues: CATSGWDREALNYVQYF. J is TRBJ2-7 and V is TRBV15, with TRBD1 matching over 9 bases. CDR3 size: 17 residues. The germline gives CDR1 LNHNV, CDR2 YYDKDF (reference sequence).

There are many counts of this clonotype. This chain connects TRBV7-2 to TRBJ2-5, with 8 positions matching TRBD2. In germline, CDR1 is SGHTA, CDR2 FQGNSA. This CDR3 has 13 residues. V was pared by 6 bases and J by 5 bases, with 5 bases of the junction left unmatched. CDR3 bases: TGTGCCAGCAGTTTTAGCGGGGTCGAGACCCAGTACTTC. Translation: CASSFSGVETQYF.

The J gene is TRBJ2-7, the V gene TRBV29-1; D possibly corresponds to TRBD2 (5 bases). The CDR3 sequence is 14 residues long. V lost 6 bases, J lost 0 bases, and 15 bases lay in between. From germline, CDR1 is SQVTM and CDR2 ANQGSEA. The CDR3: CSVVQIGSSYEQYF. The CDR3 region has the DNA TGCAGCGTGGTCCAAATAGGGAGCTCCTACGAGCAGTACTTC.

There are a few counts of this clonotype. The chain uses TRBV7-9 and TRBJ1-2; possible D gene TRBD1, 5 bases. Germline V gene lookup returns CDR1 SEHNR and CDR2 FQNEAQ (reference sequence). V lost 4 bases and J 4 bases, leaving 16 bases between the germline ends. The CDR3 loop spans 15 amino acids. CDR3 sequence: CASSSGGSVIYGYTF. The CDR3 bases are TGTGCCAGCAGCTCGGGGGGTTCCGTGATCTATGGCTACACCTTC.

The table lists this clonotype with many counts. The rearrangement links TRBV5-1 to TRBJ1-6, with 9 positions matching TRBD1. The V gene's germline CDR1 is SGHRS and CDR2 YFSETQ. The J segment lost 8 bases and the V segment lost 3 bases, leaving 3 bases of the junction unmatched. CDR3 length equals 14 residues. CDR3 in amino acids: CASSSGQGYSPLHF. As DNA, the CDR3 is TGCGCCAGCAGCTCCGGACAGGGGTATTCACCCCTCCACTTT.

The chain recombines TRBV7-2 with TRBJ2-5; no definite D call. The J call may be incorrect, as the DNA end agrees better with TRBJ2-7. CDR1 is SGHTA and CDR2 is FQGNSA in the germline V gene. CDR3 length: 13 residues. The CDR3: CASSYRVSYEQYF. CDR3 DNA: TGTGCCAGCAGCTACCGGGTGTCGTACGAGCAGTACTTC.

J is TRBJ2-1 and V is TRBV18; 8 bases align to TRBD2. V shed 4 bases, J shed 4 bases, and the junction held 6 bases outside the gene matches. This CDR3 contains 15 residues. Looked up from germline, CDR1 is KGHSH and CDR2 is LQKENI. CDR3 sequence (DNA): TGTGCCAGCTCACGAACTAGCGGATTTTACAATGAGCAGTTCTTC. Translated, it gives CASSRTSGFYNEQFF.

The chain has TRBV11-2 and TRBJ2-1; D ambiguous. Looked up from germline, CDR1 is SGHAT and CDR2 is FQNNGV. The CDR3 sequence is 14 residues long. Trimming pared 2 bases from V and 6 bases from J, leaving 11 bases between. CDR3 bases: TGTGCCAGCAGCTTACTCGCCCCCTCCAATGAGCAGTTCTTC. Its translation is CASSLLAPSNEQFF. The variable domain in full, with the rest retrieved from reference TRBV11-2 and TRBJ2-1, is EAGVAQSPRYKIIEKRQSVAFWCNPISGHATLYWYQQILGQGPKLLIQFQNNGVVDDSQLPKDRFSAERLKGVDSTLKIQPAKLEDSAVYLCASSLLAPSNEQFFGPGTRLTVL.

Only a few counts were recorded for this clonotype. The CDR3 DNA reads TGCAGTGCTAGAGATATGGCGGGGAGCTCCTACGAGCAGTACTTC. Amino acids: CSARDMAGSSYEQYF. The genes are TRBV20-1 and TRBJ2-7, with TRBD2 as a possible D gene (6 bases). CDR1 DFQATT and CDR2 SNEGSKA come from the germline V gene (reference sequence). Trimming took 0 bases from V and 0 from J, leaving 12 bases between them. The length of the CDR3 is 15 residues.

The V gene is TRBV20-1, the J gene TRBJ2-1, with 7 bases that match TRBD1. In germline, CDR1 is DFQATT, CDR2 SNEGSKA (reference sequence). The CDR3 is made up of 14 amino acids. After removal of 1 base from V and 6 bases from J, the junction contained 6 bases not matched to a gene. For the CDR3, the DNA is TGCAGTGCTAGAGTTTCGACAGGGCGCAATGAGCAGTTCTTC. It yields the protein CSARVSTGRNEQFF.

This clonotype was counted between two and nine times. The gene calls are TRBV7-9 and TRBJ1-1; D is possibly TRBD1 (6 bases). Germline CDR1 is SEHNR and CDR2 is FQNEAQ (reference sequence). V lost 10 bases to trimming and J lost 1 base, with 13 bases between them. CDR3 length: 13 amino acids. This CDR3 reads CATLPRGNTEAFF. DNA for the CDR3: TGTGCCACCTTACCCAGGGGGAACACTGAAGCTTTCTTT.

This clonotype was observed a handful of times. One end of the junction varies from germline; a read error may be responsible. The chain has TRBV12-3 or TRBV12-4 and TRBJ1-1; perhaps TRBD1 as D (5 bases). This CDR3 comprises 15 residues. CDR3 nucleotides: TGTGCCAGCAGCTACGGCGGGGGGATTGGCGCTGAAGCTTCCTTT. This encodes CASSYGGGIGAEASF.

The genes are TRBV15 and TRBJ2-7; no firm D call. The CDR3 sequence is 15 residues long. Germline V CDR1 and CDR2: LNHNV, YYDKDF (reference sequence). Trimming removed 0 bases at V and 3 bases at J, with 12 bases between. In DNA form, the CDR3 reads TGTGCCACCAGCAGAGATCTCCGCAGCCACTACGAGCAGTACTTC. This codes for CATSRDLRSHYEQYF.

This clonotype was observed a few times. The rearrangement uses TRBV7-2 and TRBJ2-5, with D possibly TRBD2 on 6 matching bases. The J call is doubtful: the DNA matches TRBJ2-1 better. This CDR3 region has 18 residues. Germline assignment: CDR1 SGHTA and CDR2 FQGNSA. The DNA of the CDR3 is TGTGCCAGCAGCTTAGCGGTACCTGTAGAGGGAATTAGCGGTGAGCAGTTCTTC. Its translation is CASSLAVPVEGISGEQFF.

For this clonotype: At one end, the junction sequence differs from germline, possibly due to a read error. The chain uses TRBV4-1 and TRBJ2-2; D is perhaps TRBD2 (5 bases). CDR1 is MGHRA, CDR2 YSYEKL, per germline. The CDR3 is made up of 13 amino acids. In nucleotides, the CDR3 is TGCGCCAGCTCGGGTGGGAACACCGGGGAGCCGTTTTTT. It translates to CASSGGNTGEPFF.

The chain recombines TRBV13 with TRBJ1-5, with D hard to call. The germline CDR1 and CDR2 sequences are PRHDT and FYEKMQ (reference sequence). Trimming removed 0 bases from V and 5 bases from J, with 14 bases in between. CDR3 length: 16 amino acids. Written as DNA, the CDR3 is TGTGCCAGCAGCTTAGGCTTACTCCTCAGTCATCAGCCCCAGCATTTT. Its protein is CASSLGLLLSHQPQHF.